One TCR beta chain is described in this entry. This entry comes from a study of blood T cell repertoires in COVID-19. The protocol was immunoSEQ multiplex PCR, while the TCRdb copy is restricted to in-frame clones and leaves out a portion. Counted here are about 89,000 clones, roughly 80% occurring once; the ten biggest clones make up around 10%. The CDR3 extends over 14 amino acids. The V gene end was trimmed by 6 bases and the J gene end by 5 bases; junction bases not matched to a gene: 4. Germline CDR1 and CDR2: SNHLY and FYNNEI. The sample consisted of peripheral blood. This TCR came from an elderly woman with acute or convalescent COVID-19. The V gene is TRBV2, the J gene TRBJ2-2; 9 bases are shared with TRBD1. CDR3: CASRRTGETGELFF. CDR3 DNA sequence: TGTGCCAGCAGAAGGACAGGGGAGACCGGGGAGCTGTTTTTT.